This T cell receptor beta chain emerged from a study of graft-versus-host responses after intestinal transplantation. The data were produced by immunoSEQ multiplex PCR, yet TCRdb's version contains in-frame clones alone and is incomplete. In the table there are approximately 82,000 clones, around 92% of which are singletons. In the case of this clone: Antigen unknown.

Germline V lookup: CDR1 SNHLY, CDR2 FYNNEI. The CDR3 extends over 17 amino acids. Trimming pared 7 bases from V and 0 bases from J, leaving 19 bases between. This specimen consisted of unstimulated CD4+ T cells sorted from spleen or lymph node cells, obtained before intestinal transplant. This TCR derives from a human donor who received an intestinal transplant. The chain joins TRBV2 to TRBJ1-3; no definite D call. The CDR3 sequence is CASTTNLPVNSGNTIYF. CDR3 sequence (DNA): TGTGCCAGCACAACTAATTTACCGGTGAACTCTGGAAACACCATATATTTT.